The 9 T cell receptor beta chains listed next were all sequenced from one sample in a study of tumor-infiltrating lymphocytes in primary liver carcinoma (dated 2017 in TCRdb). Blood RNA was extracted from unsorted whole blood with TRIzol reagent; germline DNA came from the DNeasy Blood & Tissue kit. The listed sequencing device is Illumina HiSeq 2500. Starting from 500 to 650 ng total RNA, TCRbeta-specific cDNA was produced by reverse transcription with a constant-region primer and ProtoScript II reverse transcriptase. Construction of the TCRbeta libraries relied on three nested rounds of multiplex PCR, following a slightly modified ARM-PCR procedure. Each of the first two PCR rounds ran for 10 cycles and used multiplex TRBV1-TRBV30 forward primers together with a Cbeta reverse primer. TCRdb ran its own pipeline on the public reads, namely fastp trimming at Q25 and MiXCR clone calling, and kept in-frame beta chains. Each CDR3 protein appears once, grouped with its most common genes and DNA. Within this sample are approximately 320,000 distinct CDR3 sequences, with approximately 54% of them counted one time only. The leading ten clones occupy around 15% of the sample.

The specimen was peripheral blood. These receptors all come from a woman aged 25 to 39 with primary liver carcinoma and hepatitis B virus infection.

On this clonotype: One junction end disagrees with the germline gene, perhaps due to a read error. The chain links TRBV5-4 to TRBJ2-6, with TRBD2 matching 8 bases. Per germline, CDR1 SGHNT and CDR2 YYREEE (reference sequence). This CDR3 is 18 amino acids long. The CDR3 DNA sequence: TGTGCCAGCAGCCGCGGAGCGGGAGCTAACTCTGGGGCCAACGTCCTGAATTTC. It is translated as CASSRGAGANSGANVLNF.

Here the CDR3 DNA reads TGTGCCAGCAGCCCGGACAGGGTTGGGACCCAGTACTTC. Translating it yields CASSPDRVGTQYF. The V gene is TRBV13, the J gene TRBJ2-5; TRBD1 agrees at 8 bases. The CDR3 has 13 residues. V was clipped by 5 bases and J by 7 bases; unmatched bases: 6. Germline values: CDR1 PRHDT, CDR2 FYEKMQ (reference sequence).

V gene TRBV28 combines with J gene TRBJ1-2; D unclear. The CDR3 covers 12 residues. Germline V gene lookup returns CDR1 MDHEN and CDR2 SYDVKM. The V end lost 6 bases, the J end lost 4 bases, and 9 bases lay between the germline ends. The CDR3 nucleotides read TGTGCCAGCAGGGCGCCTGTCTATGGCTACACCTTC. It translates to CASRAPVYGYTF.

About this clonotype: Being one base from a much bigger clone, this may be a read error. The V gene is TRBV6-5, the J gene TRBJ2-1, with D maybe TRBD2 (6 bases). CDR1 is MNHEY, CDR2 SVGAGI, per germline. The CDR3 extends over 15 amino acids. V lost 6 bases, J lost 2 bases, and 14 bases lay in between. The CDR3 spells CASRLTSRAYNEQFF. The CDR3, as DNA: TGTGCCAGCAGACTAACTAGCAGAGCCTACAATGAGCAGTTCTTC.

As for this clonotype: A clone one base away is much larger, so this may be a read error. V is TRBV12-3 or TRBV12-4 and J is TRBJ2-1; the D gene is possibly TRBD1 (5 bases). The CDR3 consists of 14 residues. CDR3 in DNA: TGTGTCAGCAGTTTGCCCCAGGGCAACAATGAGCAGTTCTTC. It is translated as CVSSLPQGNNEQFF.

This rearrangement joins TRBV28 to TRBJ2-2; D gene unclear. V lost 2 bases to trimming and J lost 3 bases, with 7 bases between them. Germline-derived CDR1 and CDR2 are MDHEN and SYDVKM. The CDR3 length is 14 residues. The CDR3 loop is CASSLGPDTGELFF. As DNA, the CDR3 is TGTGCCAGCAGTTTAGGGCCGGACACCGGGGAGCTGTTTTTT.

The chain is built from TRBV12-3 or TRBV12-4 and TRBJ1-5; D remains unclear. There are 13 residues in the CDR3. The germline V and J ends were trimmed by 5 bases and 3 bases, with 8 bases remaining between them. The chain's CDR3 is CASSRGYNQPQHF. The CDR3 bases are TGTGCCAGCAGTCGGGGTTACAATCAGCCCCAGCATTTT.

About this clonotype itself: Germline is not matched at one junction end, which may reflect a read error. The chain employs TRBV4-3 and TRBJ2-1; weak D call: TRBD2 (6 bases). The CDR3 covers 16 residues. Germline V CDR1 and CDR2: LGHNA, YSLEER. This chain's CDR3 is CASSQDAGRSYNEQFF. CDR3 nucleotides: TGCGCCAGCAGTCAAGATGCGGGAAGATCCTACAATGAGCAATTCTTC.

V and J are TRBV6-4 and TRBJ1-2; 8 bases are shared with TRBD1. Germline V lookup: CDR1 MRHNA, CDR2 SNTAGT. V lost 4 bases, J lost 0 bases, and 4 bases stayed unmatched. The CDR3 extends over 15 amino acids. CDR3 region: CASSVQGAANYGYTF. Here the CDR3 DNA reads TGTGCCAGCAGTGTGCAGGGGGCGGCTAACTATGGCTACACCTTC.